This T cell receptor beta chain emerged from a study of radiation and T cells in renal cell carcinoma. Study observations and caveats: Top tumor clonotypes rose in blood 2 weeks post-radiation, then contracted. Without pretreatment biopsies, baseline tumor clonotype presence was undetermined.

As to time point: blood 2 weeks post-SBRT. Treatment here: 15 Gy SBRT to primary tumor, nephrectomy 4 weeks later. Blood was sampled at baseline, 2 weeks and 4 weeks after SBRT. The tumor was a clear cell renal cell carcinoma. CDR3 size: 12 residues. Per the germline V gene, CDR1 is MNHNY and CDR2 is SVGAGI (reference sequence). Points on this clone: The antigen is undetermined. A read error may produce the germline difference seen at one junction end.

The assay was immunoSEQ multiplex PCR, and TCRdb's table has in-frame clones only and misses some. Of about 130,000 clones in the sample, 65% to 85% were seen once. The receptor was isolated from a middle-aged man with renal cell carcinoma. The chain has TRBV6-6 and TRBJ1-2, with TRBD1 matching over 7 bases. Material: blood, obtained from a patient whose treatment included radiotherapy and nephrectomy. CDR3 in amino acids: CASTSGTVGVNF. The CDR3 DNA sequence: TGTGCCAGCACCTCAGGGACAGTCGGCGTTAACTTC.